This T cell receptor beta chain comes out of a study of CD8+CD57+ T cells in acquired aplastic anemia. Both TCR beta VDJ combination and CDR3 sequence profiling were carried out. Genomic DNA was the template for this profiling. TCRdb re-called the reads through MiXCR, storing one row per CDR3 protein. The sample holds over 100,000 distinct CDR3 sequences, less than 45% seen once. At least ten counts were recorded for this clonotype. This CDR3 spans 13 amino acids. Trimming cost V 0 bases and J 5 bases, with 8 bases left between them. Germline CDR1 and CDR2: GTSNPN and SVGIG (reference sequence). Sequenced: sorted CD4+, CD8+, or CD8+CD57+ T cells (not recorded which) from PBMCs. This chain links TRBV30 with TRBJ1-5; D uncertain. The TCR originated in a human donor in good health, serving as a control. The CDR3 reads CAWSVDGDQPQHF. In DNA, the CDR3 is TGTGCCTGGAGTGTAGACGGTGATCAGCCCCAGCATTTT.